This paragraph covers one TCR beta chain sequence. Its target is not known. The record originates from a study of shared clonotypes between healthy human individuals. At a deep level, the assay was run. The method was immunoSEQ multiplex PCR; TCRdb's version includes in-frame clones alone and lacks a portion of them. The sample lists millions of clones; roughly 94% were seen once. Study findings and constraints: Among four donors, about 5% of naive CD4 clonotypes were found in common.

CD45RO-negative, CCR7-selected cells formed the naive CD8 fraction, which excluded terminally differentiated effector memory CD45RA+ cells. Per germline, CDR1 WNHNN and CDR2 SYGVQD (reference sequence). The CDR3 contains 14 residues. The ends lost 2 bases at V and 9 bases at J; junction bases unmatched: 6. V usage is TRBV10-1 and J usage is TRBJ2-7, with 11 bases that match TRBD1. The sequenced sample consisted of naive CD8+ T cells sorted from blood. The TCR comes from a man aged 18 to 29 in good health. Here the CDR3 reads CASSEVDRGQRQYF. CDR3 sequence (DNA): TGCGCCAGCAGTGAGGTGGACAGGGGGCAGCGGCAGTACTTC.